Listed below are T cell receptor beta chains from one sample, sequenced in a study of vaccination and CD4 T cells after COVID-19. TCRdb re-called the PCR reads through MiXCR, storing one row per CDR3 protein. The sample yields 13,000 or so distinct CDR3 sequences, 41% seen once. These TCRs' antigens remain unknown. The specimen was CD4+ T cells from blood, cultured in vitro, collected after SARS-CoV-2 vaccination. These receptors all stem from a human donor who had recovered from COVID-19. Each CDR3 is given with its conserved first and last residue. The D gene is left open where the match is weak. Clone size, where shown, is once, few, many, or a class for clones that have expanded.

d_call j_call clone_size v_call cdr3_nt cdr3_aa
NA TRBJ2-3 NA TRBV20-1 TGCAGTGCTAGAGACTCGAGGGGGGGCACAGATACGCAGTATTTT CSARDSRGGTDTQYF
NA TRBJ2-3 NA TRBV7-6 TGTGCCAGCAGCTTATTTGTAGGGGCTAGCACAGATACGCAGTATTTT CASSLFVGASTDTQYF
TRBD2 TRBJ2-3 NA TRBV20-1 TGCAGTGCTAGTAGCGGGGGAGAAAGCACAGATACGCAGTATTTT CSASSGGESTDTQYF
TRBD1 TRBJ1-5 NA TRBV6-4 TGTGCCAGCGTTTATTTTTGGGACAGGGGTTACCAGCCCCAGCATTTT CASVYFWDRGYQPQHF
NA TRBJ2-7 NA TRBV19 TGTGCCAGTAGTATACAGTTCCTTTACGAGCAGTACTTC CASSIQFLYEQYF
NA TRBJ2-5 NA TRBV28 NA CASSFLETQYF
NA TRBJ1-6 NA TRBV28 TGTGCCAGCAGTCCTTCACAGGGTTCCTATAATTCACCCCTCCACTTT CASSPSQGSYNSPLHF
NA TRBJ2-5 NA TRBV19 TGTGCCAGTAGTCCGGGCTCCGGGTACCAAGAGACCCAGTACTTC CASSPGSGYQETQYF
TRBD2 TRBJ2-2 few TRBV15 TGTGCCACCAGCTTCCTGGGGCTAGCGGGGTCTGTCGCCGGGGAGCTGTTTTTT CATSFLGLAGSVAGELFF
NA TRBJ1-2 few TRBV7-6 TGTGCCAGCAGCTTAGACCGAACGAGAGGCGGCTACACCTTC CASSLDRTRGGYTF
NA TRBJ1-5 few TRBV28 TGTGCCAGCAGACCCGGGACTTCAGGCAATCAGCCCCAGCATTTT CASRPGTSGNQPQHF
TRBD1 TRBJ1-1 NA TRBV28 TGTGCCAGCAGCTCCGGAGGAGGGGGCGGAAGCACTGAAGCTTTCTTT CASSSGGGGGSTEAFF
TRBD1 TRBJ1-2 few TRBV27 TGTGCCAGCAGTTTTTCAGGGGGCATCGGGCACGGCTACACCTTC CASSFSGGIGHGYTF
TRBD1 TRBJ2-3 NA TRBV7-2 TGTGCCAGCAACGAACAGGGGACAGATACGCAGTATTTT CASNEQGTDTQYF
TRBD1 TRBJ1-5 NA TRBV2 TGTGCCAGCAGTCGACAGGGGGCGCGAAGCAATCAGCCCCAGCATTTT CASSRQGARSNQPQHF
NA TRBJ1-1 few TRBV6-1 TGTGCCAGCAGGACAATTCCGAACACTGAAGCTTTCTTT CASRTIPNTEAFF
NA TRBJ1-1 NA TRBV28 TGTGCCAGCACCGAGACACTTTGGAACACTGAAGCTTTCTTT CASTETLWNTEAFF
NA TRBJ2-3 few TRBV24-1 TGTGCCACCAGTGATTCCCTCGGGCTAGCTACAGATACGCAGTATTTT CATSDSLGLATDTQYF
TRBD1 TRBJ1-1 NA TRBV20-1 TGCAGTGCGGGGCAGGGGGCGGGAGGTACTGAAGCTTTCTTT CSAGQGAGGTEAFF
NA TRBJ1-6 NA TRBV27 TGTGCCAGCAGTCCGCAGGGGCAGGGAAGTTCACCCCTCCACTTT CASSPQGQGSSPLHF
TRBD1 TRBJ1-6 few TRBV28 TGTGCCAGCAGTTTCAGGGGGGGGAATTCACCCCTCCACTTT CASSFRGGNSPLHF
TRBD1 TRBJ1-5 few TRBV10-1 TGCGCCAGCAGTGAGTCGAGGAAGGGGACAGGCAGTCCCTGGGGCAATCAGCCCCAGCATTTT CASSESRKGTGSPWGNQPQHF
TRBD1 TRBJ1-2 few TRBV7-9 TGTGCCAGCAGCTTAGCGGAACAGGGGCCTAACTATGGCTACACCTTC CASSLAEQGPNYGYTF
NA TRBJ1-6 NA TRBV12-5 TGTGCTAGTCGGGCAGATACGGGGCCCCTCCACTTT CASRADTGPLHF
NA TRBJ1-5 NA TRBV7-2 TGTGCCAGCAGCTTAGATGGGGGTCTCAATCAGCCCCAGCATTTT CASSLDGGLNQPQHF